The 9 T cell receptor beta chains below were found in one sample sequenced in a study of blood T cell repertoires in COVID-19. The table came from immunoSEQ multiplex PCR; TCRdb's copy has only in-frame clones and leaves some out. This table has roughly 190,000 clones, 88% appearing once. Sequencing input: peripheral blood. The source of these receptors is a man aged 30-40 years with acute or convalescent COVID-19.

The genes are TRBV24-1 and TRBJ2-1; 9 nucleotides match TRBD2. The CDR3 totals 17 residues. Trimming cost V 0 bases and J 7 bases; bases outside gene matches: 9. The germline V gene has CDR1 KGHDR and CDR2 SFDVKD. Here the CDR3 reads CATSDLQTSGRKNEQFF. The CDR3 DNA follows: TGTGCCACCAGTGATTTGCAGACCAGCGGGAGGAAGAATGAGCAGTTCTTC.

The chain combines TRBV6-5 with TRBJ2-2; 11 bases fit TRBD2. The trim removed 6 bases at V and 4 bases at J, leaving 4 bases unmatched. Germline values: CDR1 MNHEY, CDR2 SVGAGI. The CDR3 is made up of 15 amino acids. The CDR3, as DNA: TGTGCCAGCAGGCTAGCGGGAGGACCCACCGGGGAGCTGTTTTTT. The encoded protein is CASRLAGGPTGELFF.

CDR3 bases: TGTGCCAGCAGCCGAGGAACACTCCCTGAAGCTTTCTTT. Protein sequence: CASSRGTLPEAFF. The chain combines TRBV3-1 (or the pseudogene TRBV3-2) with TRBJ1-1; D unclear. The CDR3 has 13 residues. CDR1 is LGHDT, CDR2 YNNKEL, per germline (reference sequence). The V and J ends lost 4 bases and 6 bases respectively, with 12 bases between them.

This chain links TRBV19 with TRBJ1-1; no firm D call. Germline V gene data show CDR1 as LNHDA and CDR2 as SQIVND (reference sequence). Trimming removed 4 bases at V and 0 bases at J, with 9 bases between. This CDR3 has 14 residues. In DNA form, the CDR3 reads TGTGCCAGTAGTAACCGGGTCATGAACACTGAAGCTTTCTTT. Protein product: CASSNRVMNTEAFF.

The genes are TRBV7-9 and TRBJ1-4, with D tentatively TRBD1 (6 bases). Germline CDR1 and CDR2: SEHNR and FQNEAQ (reference sequence). Trimming took 3 bases from V and 5 from J, leaving 22 bases between them. There are 18 residues in the CDR3. The DNA of the CDR3 is TGTGCCAGCAGCTTGGTTCCGGGACACACAACGGGGAATGAAAAACTGTTTTTT. Its protein product is CASSLVPGHTTGNEKLFF.

The chain uses TRBV6-6 and TRBJ1-2; TRBD1 matches 7 bases. V was pared by 7 bases and J by 8 bases, with 16 bases of the junction left unmatched. This CDR3 is 15 amino acids long. From germline, CDR1 is MNHNY and CDR2 SVGAGI (reference sequence). CDR3 DNA: TGTGCCAGCACCCAATTGGGGCAGGGGGTATGGGGCTACACCTTC. Protein sequence: CASTQLGQGVWGYTF.

The J gene is TRBJ2-1, the V gene TRBV7-9; 12 nucleotides match TRBD2. CDR3 size: 16 residues. The germline gives CDR1 SEHNR, CDR2 FQNEAQ (reference sequence). The V gene end was trimmed by 3 bases and the J gene end by 8 bases; junction bases not matched to a gene: 8. The CDR3 nucleotides read TGTGCCAGCAGCTTGGGACTAGCGGGCGGGGGAGATGAGCAGTTCTTC. Amino acid sequence: CASSLGLAGGGDEQFF.

The gene calls are TRBV28 and TRBJ2-1, with D possibly TRBD1 on 5 matching bases. V lost 5 bases and J 3 bases, leaving 11 bases between the germline ends. Germline values: CDR1 MDHEN, CDR2 SYDVKM. The length of the CDR3 is 14 residues. Here the CDR3 reads CASSRSDSYNEQFF. CDR3 sequence (DNA): TGTGCCAGCAGTCGAAGCGACAGCTACAATGAGCAGTTCTTC.

The chain couples TRBV5-1 to TRBJ2-3; TRBD1 aligns across 7 bases. Per germline, CDR1 SGHRS and CDR2 YFSETQ. There are 19 residues in the CDR3. V gave up 0 bases and J gave up 7 bases; unmatched junction bases: 20. Written as DNA, the CDR3 is TGCGCCAGCAGCTTGGCGGGGTTGAGGGGGCTTAAATCCGGATATACGCAGTATTTT. It yields the protein CASSLAGLRGLKSGYTQYF.